Detailed here is one T cell receptor beta chain. The CDR3 sequence is 15 residues long. V shed 5 bases, J shed 5 bases, and the junction held 10 bases outside the gene matches. Germline values: CDR1 SGHVS, CDR2 FNYEAQ. The data were produced by immunoSEQ multiplex PCR, yet TCRdb's version contains in-frame clones alone and is incomplete. The sample holds roughly 140,000 clones; approximately 80% are singletons and the top ten take about 6.4%. The data belong to a study of blood T cell repertoires in COVID-19. The chain combines TRBV7-6 with TRBJ2-5, with TRBD1 matching over 8 bases. The sequenced material came from peripheral blood. This TCR derives from a human donor in a cohort sampled during active COVID-19. The CDR3: CASSRRGQGAETQYF. CDR3 nucleotides: TGTGCCAGCAGCCGCCGAGGACAGGGCGCGGAGACCCAGTACTTC.